This T cell receptor (beta chain) was identified in a study of glioma-infiltrating T cells (dated by TCRdb to between 2015 and 2016). Regarding the study in general: Sequencing of TCR alpha- and beta-chain repertoires was performed on glioma tissue, on non-neoplastic brain tissue, and on matched peripheral blood mononuclear cells. Each tissue-infiltrating repertoire was compared with the same patient's peripheral blood repertoire to measure divergence between tissue and blood T-cell populations. The paired cohort was made up of three low-grade glioma patients, about 8 primary glioblastoma patients and three non-glioma patients who contributed non-neoplastic brain tissue.

The research as a whole found: Very few CDR3 sequences were shared between tissue and blood, attributed to high CDR3 diversity and limited sampling. VJ-independent divergence between tissue and blood was below expectation in non-neoplastic patients but above expectation in all gliomas, especially low-grade gliomas. Group comparisons rested on small numbers: three non-neoplastic, three low-grade glioma and fewer than 10 glioblastoma patients.

In the case of this clonotype: The antigen this receptor binds is unknown. Within one base of it there is no much larger clone, and no base qualities were kept.

TCR alpha and beta CDR3 regions were amplified with the iRepertoire nested amplicon-rescue multiplex PCR (arm-PCR) platform from RNA. The input for one-step reverse transcription and amplification was roughly 95-450 ng of either tissue mRNA or PBMC total RNA. Following bead purification, Illumina adapters were added by a secondary multiplex PCR, and libraries between 200 and 400 bp were gel-purified. Libraries carried internal 6-nucleotide barcodes used for demultiplexing. The libraries were sequenced on an Illumina MiSeq using 2x220 or 2x250 nucleotide paired-end reads. Per the original workflow: Paired reads were merged using FLASH 1.2.11 and were aligned to the GRCh37 human genome using BWA-MEM, after which TRA and TRB reads were extracted. V and J assignment used an IMGT-derived reference of cassette sequences and CDR3 motifs that included pseudogenes. Reads were translated in three frames, and productive CDR3s were defined by a C…FGXG motif without stop codons. Clonotypes were defined as unique combinations of V-J cassette pair and CDR3 amino acid sequence. Filtering of reads was based on Hamming distance, with the threshold set by the sequence error rate of each sample in mapped regions. In-frame beta chains were kept once TCRdb had trimmed the public reads at Q25 with fastp and called clones with MiXCR. CDR3 protein duplicates are merged, each entry listing the most common genes and DNA. In this record, the V and J calls reflect TCRdb's handling and not the investigators' own analysis. The sample table holds about 140,000 distinct CDR3 sequences, of which about two fifths were seen once. The ten most abundant clones make up about 18% of the sample.

The TCR sequence derives from a human donor with low-grade glioma or glioblastoma, undergoing nonglioma brain surgery, or in good health (not recorded which). Sequenced material: glioma tissue, nonneoplastic brain tissue, or PBMCs (not recorded which).

Here the CDR3 is given as CASSSGIFFYGYTF. Here is the DNA: TGTGCCAGCTCTAGCGGCATATTCTTCTATGGCTACACCTTC. In this chain, TRBV18 is recombined with TRBJ1-2; too little of a D gene remains to name it. From its cysteine to its phenylalanine, the CDR3 spans 14 amino acids. Of all the DNA, just the CDR3 is kept, 42 bases in frame from base 1. Per the germline V gene, KGHSH is the CDR1 and LQKENI is the CDR2. The junction shows trimming of 6 bases on V and 4 bases on J, plus 15 bases between the germline ends.